This T cell receptor beta chain is drawn from a study of CD8+ T cells in alopecia areata (dated by TCRdb to the late 2010s). Notes on the research overall: Treated patients were enrolled in an open-label pilot trial of oral tofacitinib at 5 to 10 mg twice daily for moderate-to-severe alopecia areata. Tofacitinib was administered for 6 to 18 months, and 6 months of follow-up off drug were then conducted to assess delayed response and recurrence. Disease severity in treated patients was measured with the SALT score, which quantifies the percentage of affected scalp surface area. In both human patients and the C3H/HeJ mouse model, the study applied high-throughput TCRbeta sequencing to look at T cell clonal expansion in alopecia areata. Scalp tissue and sorted CD4+ and CD8+ peripheral blood T cells from patchy and totalis/universalis alopecia areata patients and from healthy controls were covered by human TCRbeta sequencing. Biopsies were taken from tofacitinib-treated patients at baseline and again at 4 and 24 weeks into treatment, and several of those patients also had a later scalp biopsy. Scalp clonality was compared among normal scalp (n=4), patchy alopecia areata scalp (n=8), and alopecia totalis/universalis scalp (n=8). RNA came from the PAXgene miRNA kit for fixed scalp, the miRNeasy kit for PBMCs, and the RNeasy kit for mouse skin. TCRbeta CDR3 regions were amplified by immunoSEQ multiplex PCR with 35 Vbeta forward and 13 Jbeta reverse primers.

The sample's time point label, decoded: about four weeks on oral tofacitinib. In light of the paper, this sample's treatment or condition label describes: oral pan-JAK inhibitor, 5-10 mg twice daily. Peripheral blood and lesional scalp punch biopsies were obtained from patients with alopecia areata. PBMCs were isolated by density centrifugation and stained for CD3, CD4 and CD8, after which CD4+ and CD8+ T cells were sorted on a FACSAria. The method was the immunoSEQ multiplex PCR assay. RNA was extracted from all samples and reverse transcribed into cDNA as template for TCR sequencing. SuperScript III was used to make first-strand cDNA, primed with a 2:1 mix of oligo-dT and random hexamers. A synthetic immune receptor repertoire was used to gauge amplification bias, and whatever bias remained was removed computationally. Concerning the study's data processing: Raw reads were preprocessed to remove errors, and CDR3 was defined by IMGT conventions from the conserved cysteine to phenylalanine. Clonality was calculated as 1 minus Shannon entropy normalized by log2 of the number of productive unique TCRs. Whether scalp clones were CD4 or CD8 was inferred by matching scalp TCRbeta sequences against CD4 and CD8 repertoires sorted from blood. The immuneACCESS repertoire file appears here via TCRdb, limited to in-frame rearrangements. These files lack a portion of the clones; in checked studies, under half of the deficit traces to unresolved V genes, and the cause of the others is not known. D and trimming were read from the DNA, whereas the V and J calls and clone size are those reported in that table. The table for this sample lists around 140,000 clones; more than 85% of them were counted only once. In total, the top ten clones hold around 13% of the sample.

V and J are truncated by 1 base and 0 bases respectively, leaving an intervening sequence of 13 bases. The CDR3 measures 16 amino acids from cysteine to phenylalanine. Just the 48-base CDR3 DNA is kept, in frame starting at base 1. CDR1 GTSNPN and CDR2 SVGIG are derived from the germline V gene (reference sequence). As regards this clone: It has no known antigen specificity. Base qualities are not provided; no much larger clone lies one nucleotide away.

General study outcomes and caveats: During tofacitinib treatment, many expanded lesional clones stuck around in both scalp and blood, and this persistence may partly explain why relapse happens after treatment is stopped. Scalp clonality and the number of expanded CD8+ clones among the top 100 scalp clones were significantly decreased by tofacitinib. Shared TCR sequences between patients were less evident than in mice, which may be partly attributable to HLA diversity in the patient population. Unlike mouse skin, which is dominated by gammadelta T cells, normal human skin has resident alphabeta T cells that are also sequenced, and this complicates analysis of the scalp TCR repertoire. Compared with normal scalp, lesional scalp had higher clonality and more expanded CD8+ clones, particularly in alopecia totalis/universalis, a pattern that suggests antigenic drive. Because the treated cohort was small and included a single nonresponder, larger studies are needed to assess links between baseline CD8+ expansion and response.

The chain is encoded by TRBV30 joined to TRBJ1-3; the D gene assignment is ambiguous. The source of this sequence is a human donor with alopecia areata. The sequences come from CD8+ T cells sorted from blood, collected at week 4, from a patient treated with tofacitinib. CDR3 sequence: CAWSGLDGYSGNTIYF. The DNA reads TGTGCCTGGAGTGGGCTGGACGGCTACTCTGGAAACACCATATATTTT.